The 21 T cell receptor beta chains below all came from one sample that was sequenced in a study of cytomegalovirus exposure and HLA in healthy donors. This PCR relied on a set of 60 Vbeta primers and 13 Jbeta primers. Assay used: immunoSEQ multiplex PCR; TCRdb lists only in-frame clones, some missing. This sample has fewer than 250,000 clones, with more than 65% found just once. Input material: PBMCs. These receptors all come from a woman in her twenties or thirties in good health and CMV-seropositive.

The rearrangement links TRBV5-1 to TRBJ2-3; 7 bases are shared with TRBD1. The germline V gene encodes CDR1 SGHRS and CDR2 YFSETQ. The V segment lost 6 bases and the J segment 6 bases; nucleotides outside the gene matches: 4. The CDR3 covers 12 residues. CDR3 coding DNA: TGCGCCAGCAAGTTGACAGGGGATACGCAGTATTTT. Amino acid sequence: CASKLTGDTQYF.

This clone is a singleton in its sample. The rearrangement uses TRBV2 and TRBJ1-1; no definite D call. V gave up 7 bases and J gave up 1 base, with 7 bases separating them. Germline V gene sequence: CDR1 SNHLY, CDR2 FYNNEI. The CDR3 runs to 12 residues. The CDR3 nucleotides read TGTGCCAGCAAGGCAGGGAACACTGAAGCTTTCTTT. This gives the protein CASKAGNTEAFF.

The V and J genes are TRBV2 and TRBJ1-1, with 7 bases aligning to TRBD1. The J segment lost 5 bases and the V segment lost 8 bases, leaving 5 bases of the junction unmatched. The germline V gene encodes CDR1 SNHLY and CDR2 FYNNEI. This CDR3 is 12 amino acids long. CDR3 in DNA: TGTGCCAGCCCGGACAGGACAACTGAAGCTTTCTTT. This codes for CASPDRTTEAFF.

The J gene is TRBJ2-3, the V gene TRBV5-4; 7 nucleotides align to TRBD2. The V and J ends lost 6 bases and 6 bases, in that order; junction bases with no gene match: 10. This CDR3 is 14 amino acids long. From germline, CDR1 is SGHNT and CDR2 YYREEE (reference sequence). CDR3 nucleotide sequence: TGTGCCAGCACAGCGGGACTGGCTTACGATACGCAGTATTTT. It encodes CASTAGLAYDTQYF.

The V call is TRBV28, the J call TRBJ2-7; no firm D call. CDR3 length: 11 residues. Trimming took 8 bases from V and 4 from J, leaving 9 bases between them. Per the germline V gene, CDR1 is MDHEN and CDR2 is SYDVKM. The CDR3 loop is CASLRGYEQYF. The CDR3 nucleotides are TGTGCCAGCCTACGCGGATACGAGCAGTACTTC.

The chain has TRBV5-4 and TRBJ2-7; maybe TRBD2 (5 bases). V lost 1 base and J lost 3, with 14 bases in between. There are 15 residues in the CDR3. Germline V CDR1 and CDR2: SGHNT, YYREEE (reference sequence). This chain's CDR3 is CASSLRTAAFYEQYF. CDR3 DNA sequence: TGTGCCAGCAGCTTGAGAACAGCGGCCTTCTACGAGCAGTACTTC. The entire variable domain, with the rest obtained from reference TRBV5-4 and TRBJ2-7, is as follows: ETGVTQSPTHLIKTRGQQVTLRCSSQSGHNTVSWYQQALGQGPQFIFQYYREEENGRGNFPPRFSGLQFPNYSSELNVNALELDDSALYLCASSLRTAAFYEQYFGPGTRLTVT.

The gene calls are TRBV27 and TRBJ2-1, with 7 bases matching TRBD2. V was pared by 6 bases and J by 6 bases, with 5 bases of the junction left unmatched. Germline V lookup: CDR1 MNHEY, CDR2 SMNVEV (reference sequence). This CDR3 region has 13 residues. The CDR3 loop reads CASRLRGSNEQFF. CDR3 bases: TGTGCCAGCAGACTTCGCGGGAGCAATGAGCAGTTCTTC.

Regarding this clone: In the same sample, other DNA sequences code for this CDR3. The chain joins TRBV6-5 to TRBJ1-1; TRBD1 is a possible D gene (5 bases). There are 15 residues in the CDR3. V was cut by 6 bases and J by 1 base, with 15 bases left in between. Germline CDR1 and CDR2: MNHEY and SVGAGI. The CDR3 loop reads CASSRSRVSNTEAFF. In DNA form, the CDR3 reads TGTGCCAGCAGCCGCAGCAGGGTGTCGAACACTGAAGCTTTCTTT.

The rearrangement joins TRBV28 to TRBJ2-4; D perhaps matches TRBD2 (5 bases). The CDR3 totals 16 residues. Germline CDR1 reads MDHEN; CDR2 reads SYDVKM. Trimming left V 6 bases short and J 3 bases short, with 18 bases between. CDR3 region: CASSHRPAENKNIQYF. As DNA, the CDR3 is TGTGCCAGCAGCCACAGACCAGCGGAGAACAAAAACATTCAGTACTTC.

This clone has just a few counts. The chain couples TRBV14 to TRBJ1-1; 7 positions agree with TRBD1. Germline loops: CDR1 SGHDN, CDR2 FVKESK. The CDR3 has 12 residues. The junction had 3 bases not matched to a gene; V was cut back by 4 bases and J by 7 bases. CDR3 region: CASSPDRVEAFF. In DNA form, the CDR3 reads TGTGCCAGCAGCCCCGACAGGGTTGAAGCTTTCTTT.

CDR3 DNA sequence: TGCGCCAGCAGCTTGGGCGGGAGCGTTAATAATGAGCAGTTCTTC. Residues: CASSLGGSVNNEQFF. The chain employs TRBV5-1 and TRBJ2-1; TRBD2 aligns across 7 bases. In germline, CDR1 is SGHRS, CDR2 YFSETQ. This CDR3 region has 15 residues. The V and J ends lost 0 bases and 7 bases, in that order; junction bases with no gene match: 7. Full variable domain (outside the CDR3, taken from reference TRBV5-1 and TRBJ2-1): KAGVTQTPRYLIKTRGQQVTLSCSPISGHRSVSWYQQTPGQGLQFLFEYFSETQRNKGNFPGRFSGRQFSNSRSEMNVSTLELGDSALYLCASSLGGSVNNEQFFGPGTRLTVL.

This chain joins TRBV1 and TRBJ2-7; the table assigns TRBD2, which was not confirmed against the DNA. TRBV1 is a pseudogene. CDR3 size: 14 residues. The CDR3 loop reads CTSSQIRVPHEQYF. DNA for the CDR3: TGCACCAGCAGCCAAATCCGGGTCCCACACGAGCAGTACTTC.

The J gene is TRBJ2-1, the V gene TRBV11-2, with D uncertain. The CDR3 is made up of 13 amino acids. Trimming took 5 bases from V and 7 from J, leaving 12 bases between them. Germline V gene data show CDR1 as SGHAT and CDR2 as FQNNGV. CDR3 DNA: TGTGCCAGCAGCCTCAAGCTCCGTAATGAGCAGTTCTTC. This sequence encodes CASSLKLRNEQFF. Full variable domain (outside the CDR3, taken from reference TRBV11-2 and TRBJ2-1): EAGVAQSPRYKIIEKRQSVAFWCNPISGHATLYWYQQILGQGPKLLIQFQNNGVVDDSQLPKDRFSAERLKGVDSTLKIQPAKLEDSAVYLCASSLKLRNEQFFGPGTRLTVL.

This clone was observed a few times. The V and J genes are TRBV5-1 and TRBJ2-7; TRBD2 aligns across 7 bases. The junction had 6 bases not matched to a gene; V was cut back by 3 bases and J by 0 bases. CDR1 is SGHRS and CDR2 is YFSETQ in the germline V gene. The CDR3 contains 15 residues. The CDR3 DNA reads as TGCGCCAGCAGCTGGTCCTCTAGCGGCTCCTACGAGCAGTACTTC. Translating it yields CASSWSSSGSYEQYF.

The chain has TRBV15 and TRBJ2-3, with 9 bases lining up with TRBD1. Germline values: CDR1 LNHNV, CDR2 YYDKDF (reference sequence). J was trimmed by 2 bases and V by 5 bases; bases with no gene match: 8. The CDR3 extends over 16 amino acids. The CDR3 sequence: CATSSRDRAFTDTQYF. The CDR3 DNA is TGTGCCACCAGCTCTCGGGACAGGGCGTTCACAGATACGCAGTATTTT.

The V call is TRBV27, the J call TRBJ2-7; tentatively, D is TRBD1 (5 bases). This CDR3 region has 14 residues. The germline CDR1 and CDR2 sequences are MNHEY and SMNVEV (reference sequence). Trimming took 8 bases from V and 7 from J, leaving 21 bases between them. The CDR3 spells CASRYRFQGGEQYF. In DNA form, the CDR3 reads TGTGCCAGCCGATACCGCTTCCAGGGTGGAGAGCAGTACTTC.

The chain joins TRBV5-1 to TRBJ1-1; the D gene is possibly TRBD1 (6 bases). The CDR3 spans 12 residues. The V and J ends lost 7 bases and 2 bases respectively, with 9 bases between them. In germline, CDR1 is SGHRS, CDR2 YFSETQ. As DNA, the CDR3 is TGCGCCAGCCTGGACAGCAACACTGAAGCTTTCTTT. Translating it yields CASLDSNTEAFF.

The J gene is TRBJ1-1, the V gene TRBV6-6; no clear D gene. Trimming stripped 6 bases from V and 4 bases from J, with 12 bases between. Germline CDR1 and CDR2: MNHNY and SVGAGI (reference sequence). This CDR3 spans 13 amino acids. The CDR3 sequence: CASRPRQITEAFF. CDR3 DNA sequence: TGTGCCAGCAGACCCAGGCAAATCACTGAAGCTTTCTTT.

This clone was found a few times. The rearrangement uses TRBV11-2 and TRBJ2-7, with D possibly being TRBD1 (5 bases). The V gene lost 1 base and the J gene lost 3 bases, with 13 bases spanning the gap. The CDR3 length is 15 residues. The germline V gene encodes CDR1 SGHAT and CDR2 FQNNGV. For the CDR3, the DNA is TGTGCCAGCAGCTTAGCCAGGGTTTCTCTCTACGAGCAGTACTTC. It specifies CASSLARVSLYEQYF.

This chain links TRBV25-1 with TRBJ2-1, with D possibly matching TRBD2 (6 bases). Germline V gene data show CDR1 as MGHDK and CDR2 as SYGVNS. The V and J ends lost 8 bases and 4 bases respectively, with 15 bases between them. This CDR3 spans 14 amino acids. The DNA for the CDR3 is TGTGCCAGCGGATTTAGCGGAGAATACAATGAGCAGTTCTTC. Its protein product is CASGFSGEYNEQFF.

This rearrangement joins TRBV27 to TRBJ2-4; tentative D call: TRBD1 (6 bases). Germline-derived CDR1 and CDR2 are MNHEY and SMNVEV (reference sequence). This CDR3 is 14 amino acids long. The V end lost 2 bases, the J end lost 12 bases, and 17 bases lay between the germline ends. CDR3 bases: TGTGCCAGCAGTTTAGGAGGAAGGACAGCCTCTCAGTACTTC. It yields the protein CASSLGGRTASQYF.